This is a list of T cell receptor beta chains from one sample in a study of cytomegalovirus exposure and HLA in healthy donors. Repertoires were generated with immunoSEQ multiplex PCR, while TCRdb's copy carries only in-frame clones and drops some. This table has 150,000 to 200,000 clones, roughly 82% appearing once. The specimen was PBMCs. The source of these receptors is a middle-aged man in good health and CMV-seronegative. CDR3s include the opening cysteine and the closing phenylalanine or tryptophan. The order of the fields is D gene, V gene, clone size, J gene, CDR3 protein, CDR3 DNA. D genes are given only for firm matches. For some rows the clone size is stated as once, few or many, or as a class when expanded; others skip it.

d_gene: -; v_gene: TRBV11-2; abundance: once; j_gene: TRBJ2-7; CDR3aa: CASSFQSYEQYF; CDR3nt: TGTGCCAGCAGCTTCCAGTCCTACGAGCAGTACTTC
d_gene: -; v_gene: TRBV4-1; abundance: -; j_gene: TRBJ1-4; CDR3aa: CASSQRGGTTNEKLFF; CDR3nt: TGCGCCAGCAGCCAAAGGGGGGGAACCACTAATGAAAAACTGTTTTTT
d_gene: TRBD1; v_gene: TRBV19; abundance: -; j_gene: TRBJ2-2; CDR3aa: CASRDTGAPNTGELFF; CDR3nt: TGTGCCAGTAGGGACACAGGGGCCCCGAACACCGGGGAGCTGTTTTTT
d_gene: TRBD2; v_gene: TRBV28; abundance: -; j_gene: TRBJ2-7; CDR3aa: CASSLSSGRSEQYF; CDR3nt: TGTGCCAGCAGTTTGAGTAGCGGGAGAAGCGAGCAGTACTTC
d_gene: -; v_gene: TRBV19; abundance: -; j_gene: TRBJ1-3; CDR3aa: CASSMQATSGNTIYF; CDR3nt: TGTGCCAGTAGTATGCAGGCTACCTCTGGAAACACCATATATTTT
d_gene: TRBD1; v_gene: TRBV19; abundance: -; j_gene: TRBJ1-6; CDR3aa: CASSPRGTGGNSPLHF; CDR3nt: TGTGCCAGTAGTCCGCGCGGGACAGGGGGGAATTCACCCCTCCACTTT
d_gene: -; v_gene: TRBV28; abundance: -; j_gene: TRBJ2-7; CDR3aa: CASISSGQTYEQYF; CDR3nt: TGTGCCAGCATCTCCAGTGGACAGACCTACGAGCAGTACTTC
d_gene: TRBD1; v_gene: TRBV29-1; abundance: few; j_gene: TRBJ2-5; CDR3aa: CSGKRTGLRETQYF; CDR3nt: TGCAGCGGGAAACGGACAGGCTTGAGGGAGACCCAGTACTTC
d_gene: TRBD1; v_gene: TRBV6-1; abundance: few; j_gene: TRBJ1-5; CDR3aa: CASNDGQGGNQPQHF; CDR3nt: TGTGCCAGCAACGACGGACAGGGGGGAAATCAGCCCCAGCATTTT
d_gene: TRBD2; v_gene: TRBV4-1; abundance: -; j_gene: TRBJ2-7; CDR3aa: CASSQDWTSGGTLYF; CDR3nt: TGCGCCAGCAGCCAAGACTGGACTAGCGGGGGGACCTTGTACTTC
d_gene: -; v_gene: TRBV5-1; abundance: -; j_gene: TRBJ2-3; CDR3aa: CASSRQGGASTDTQYF; CDR3nt: TGCGCCAGCAGCAGGCAGGGCGGGGCTAGCACAGATACGCAGTATTTT
d_gene: TRBD2; v_gene: TRBV2; abundance: -; j_gene: TRBJ2-7; CDR3aa: CASKPGLSTYEQYF; CDR3nt: TGTGCCAGCAAACCGGGACTATCGACCTACGAGCAGTACTTC
d_gene: TRBD1; v_gene: TRBV5-4; abundance: -; j_gene: TRBJ2-5; CDR3aa: CASSPKGAQETQYF; CDR3nt: TGTGCCAGCAGCCCGAAGGGGGCCCAAGAGACCCAGTACTTC
d_gene: -; v_gene: TRBV9; abundance: once; j_gene: TRBJ1-6; CDR3aa: CASSLGTLGSYNSPLHF; CDR3nt: TGTGCCAGCAGCCTAGGGACTCTGGGCTCCTATAATTCACCCCTCCACTTT
d_gene: -; v_gene: TRBV19; abundance: -; j_gene: TRBJ2-3; CDR3aa: CASSIGSSTAADTQYF; CDR3nt: TGTGCCAGTAGTATAGGTTCTAGTACAGCGGCAGATACGCAGTATTTT
d_gene: -; v_gene: TRBV7-9; abundance: -; j_gene: TRBJ2-7; CDR3aa: CSSSPSYEQYF; CDR3nt: TGTTCCAGCAGCCCATCCTACGAGCAGTACTTC
d_gene: TRBD1; v_gene: TRBV4-3; abundance: -; j_gene: TRBJ2-1; CDR3aa: CASSQEGQGTLYNEQFF; CDR3nt: TGCGCCAGCAGCCAAGAGGGACAGGGGACACTATACAATGAGCAGTTCTTC
d_gene: -; v_gene: TRBV7-9; abundance: -; j_gene: TRBJ1-2; CDR3aa: CASSFPGEGYGYTF; CDR3nt: TGTGCCAGCAGCTTCCCGGGAGAGGGGTATGGCTACACCTTC
d_gene: TRBD1; v_gene: TRBV6-1; abundance: -; j_gene: TRBJ2-2; CDR3aa: CASSGTGGNTGELFF; CDR3nt: TGTGCCAGCAGTGGAACAGGGGGGAACACCGGGGAGCTGTTTTTT
d_gene: TRBD2; v_gene: TRBV7-2; abundance: -; j_gene: TRBJ2-7; CDR3aa: CASSLGLAASYEQYF; CDR3nt: TGTGCCAGCAGCTTAGGACTAGCGGCCTCCTACGAGCAGTACTTC
d_gene: -; v_gene: TRBV5-6; abundance: -; j_gene: TRBJ2-7; CDR3aa: CASSLVGGNYEQYF; CDR3nt: TGTGCCAGCAGCTTGGTGGGCGGGAACTACGAGCAGTACTTC
d_gene: -; v_gene: TRBV30; abundance: -; j_gene: TRBJ1-5; CDR3aa: CAWSPRDTSRISQPQHF; CDR3nt: TGTGCCTGGAGCCCCCGGGACACATCCCGGATTAGTCAGCCCCAGCATTTT
d_gene: TRBD1; v_gene: TRBV6-5; abundance: few; j_gene: TRBJ1-2; CDR3aa: CASSYSGTGGRGYTF; CDR3nt: TGTGCCAGCAGTTACTCCGGGACAGGGGGCAGGGGCTACACCTTC
d_gene: -; v_gene: TRBV28; abundance: -; j_gene: TRBJ2-2; CDR3aa: CASSLVTAPNTGELFF; CDR3nt: TGTGCCAGCAGTTTAGTAACAGCCCCTAACACCGGGGAGCTGTTTTTT
d_gene: -; v_gene: TRBV28; abundance: -; j_gene: TRBJ1-4; CDR3aa: CASTLGGADNEKLFF; CDR3nt: TGTGCCAGCACCCTGGGGGGGGCGGATAATGAAAAACTGTTTTTT
d_gene: -; v_gene: TRBV6-1; abundance: -; j_gene: TRBJ1-2; CDR3aa: CASSYPGNYGYTF; CDR3nt: TGTGCCAGCAGTTATCCGGGAAATTATGGCTACACCTTC
d_gene: -; v_gene: TRBV27; abundance: -; j_gene: TRBJ2-7; CDR3aa: CASSSGQGSAYEQYF; CDR3nt: TGTGCCAGCAGTTCAGGTCAGGGGTCGGCCTACGAGCAGTACTTC
d_gene: -; v_gene: TRBV5-1; abundance: -; j_gene: TRBJ1-2; CDR3aa: CASSLDTAGRRRDGYTF; CDR3nt: TGCGCCAGCAGCTTGGACACGGCAGGGAGGAGACGGGATGGCTACACCTTC
d_gene: TRBD2; v_gene: TRBV27; abundance: -; j_gene: TRBJ2-7; CDR3aa: CASSSGGGGAYEQYF; CDR3nt: TGTGCCAGCAGCTCTGGGGGCGGGGGGGCCTACGAGCAGTACTTC
d_gene: -; v_gene: TRBV28; abundance: -; j_gene: TRBJ1-3; CDR3aa: CASKPEISGNTIYF; CDR3nt: TGTGCCAGCAAACCGGAGATTTCTGGAAACACCATATATTTT
d_gene: TRBD1; v_gene: TRBV6-1; abundance: -; j_gene: TRBJ1-2; CDR3aa: CASPRTGVTGGYTF; CDR3nt: TGTGCCAGCCCCCGGACAGGGGTGACGGGGGGCTACACCTTC
d_gene: -; v_gene: TRBV18; abundance: -; j_gene: TRBJ2-6; CDR3aa: CASSPPNAGSGANVLTF; CDR3nt: TGTGCCAGCTCACCACCGAATGCAGGATCCGGGGCCAACGTCCTGACTTTC
d_gene: -; v_gene: TRBV7-9; abundance: -; j_gene: TRBJ2-6; CDR3aa: CASSGGRSRNSGANVLTF; CDR3nt: TGTGCCAGCAGCGGAGGCCGGTCCCGGAACTCTGGGGCCAACGTCCTGACTTTC
d_gene: -; v_gene: TRBV28; abundance: -; j_gene: TRBJ1-2; CDR3aa: CASSSRNRGRDGYTF; CDR3nt: TGTGCCAGCAGTTCCCGGAACCGGGGGAGAGATGGCTACACCTTC
d_gene: -; v_gene: TRBV19; abundance: -; j_gene: TRBJ2-1; CDR3aa: CASGSGAYNEQFF; CDR3nt: TGTGCCAGTGGTAGCGGAGCCTACAATGAGCAGTTCTTC
d_gene: TRBD2; v_gene: TRBV4-3; abundance: -; j_gene: TRBJ2-3; CDR3aa: CASSQDRVGRGDDTDTQYF; CDR3nt: TGCGCCAGCAGCCAAGATCGGGTGGGGCGGGGGGACGACACAGATACGCAGTATTTT
d_gene: -; v_gene: TRBV18; abundance: -; j_gene: TRBJ2-7; CDR3aa: CASSPVGGGEQYF; CDR3nt: TGTGCCAGCTCACCAGTCGGCGGCGGGGAGCAGTACTTC
d_gene: -; v_gene: TRBV6-6; abundance: -; j_gene: TRBJ1-2; CDR3aa: CASSYSSGGGSGGYTF; CDR3nt: TGTGCCAGCAGTTACTCTTCTGGGGGGGGAAGCGGCGGCTACACCTTC
d_gene: -; v_gene: TRBV27; abundance: -; j_gene: TRBJ2-7; CDR3aa: CASSSADRPYEQYF; CDR3nt: TGTGCCAGCAGTTCGGCGGACAGACCCTACGAGCAGTACTTC
d_gene: -; v_gene: TRBV18; abundance: once; j_gene: TRBJ1-1; CDR3aa: CASSPGGLMMNTEAFF; CDR3nt: TGTGCCAGCTCACCGGGGGGACTGATGATGAACACTGAAGCTTTCTTT
d_gene: TRBD1; v_gene: TRBV5-8; abundance: -; j_gene: TRBJ2-1; CDR3aa: CASSSDRYNGQFF; CDR3nt: TGTGCCAGCAGCTCGGACAGGTACAATGGGCAGTTCTTC
d_gene: TRBD2; v_gene: TRBV7-2; abundance: -; j_gene: TRBJ2-1; CDR3aa: CASSPRTSGILGNEQFF; CDR3nt: TGTGCCAGCAGCCCCAGGACTAGCGGGATATTGGGCAATGAGCAGTTCTTC
d_gene: -; v_gene: TRBV5-1; abundance: -; j_gene: TRBJ1-2; CDR3aa: CAGSLERANYGYTF; CDR3nt: TGCGCCGGCAGCTTGGAACGAGCTAACTATGGCTACACCTTC
d_gene: -; v_gene: TRBV5-6; abundance: -; j_gene: TRBJ2-3; CDR3aa: CASSLLSDTQYF; CDR3nt: TGTGCCAGCAGCTTGCTTTCAGATACGCAGTATTTT
d_gene: -; v_gene: TRBV25-1; abundance: -; j_gene: TRBJ1-1; CDR3aa: CASSRNTEAFF; CDR3nt: TGTGCCAGCAGCAGGAACACTGAAGCTTTCTTT
d_gene: TRBD2; v_gene: TRBV5-1; abundance: -; j_gene: TRBJ2-3; CDR3aa: CASSPPSQTSGVLNALTQYF; CDR3nt: TGCGCCAGCAGCCCTCCCTCCCAGACTAGCGGGGTTTTAAATGCCCTAACGCAGTATTTT
d_gene: -; v_gene: TRBV2; abundance: -; j_gene: TRBJ1-1; CDR3aa: CASSPNTLNTEAFF; CDR3nt: TGTGCCAGCAGTCCAAACACCCTGAACACTGAAGCTTTCTTT
d_gene: -; v_gene: TRBV29-1; abundance: once; j_gene: TRBJ2-1; CDR3aa: CSVEPSPVNEQFF; CDR3nt: TGCAGCGTTGAACCGTCCCCGGTCAATGAGCAGTTCTTC
d_gene: TRBD1; v_gene: TRBV28; abundance: -; j_gene: TRBJ1-5; CDR3aa: CASSSSGGPNQPQHF; CDR3nt: TGTGCCAGCAGTTCCTCAGGGGGCCCTAATCAGCCCCAGCATTTT
d_gene: -; v_gene: TRBV19; abundance: once; j_gene: TRBJ1-2; CDR3aa: CASSIWGPGPYGYTF; CDR3nt: TGTGCCAGTAGTATTTGGGGCCCGGGCCCTTATGGCTACACCTTC
d_gene: -; v_gene: TRBV7-2; abundance: -; j_gene: TRBJ1-5; CDR3aa: CASSPPQAAQHF; CDR3nt: TGTGCCAGCAGCCCGCCCCAGGCAGCCCAGCATTTT